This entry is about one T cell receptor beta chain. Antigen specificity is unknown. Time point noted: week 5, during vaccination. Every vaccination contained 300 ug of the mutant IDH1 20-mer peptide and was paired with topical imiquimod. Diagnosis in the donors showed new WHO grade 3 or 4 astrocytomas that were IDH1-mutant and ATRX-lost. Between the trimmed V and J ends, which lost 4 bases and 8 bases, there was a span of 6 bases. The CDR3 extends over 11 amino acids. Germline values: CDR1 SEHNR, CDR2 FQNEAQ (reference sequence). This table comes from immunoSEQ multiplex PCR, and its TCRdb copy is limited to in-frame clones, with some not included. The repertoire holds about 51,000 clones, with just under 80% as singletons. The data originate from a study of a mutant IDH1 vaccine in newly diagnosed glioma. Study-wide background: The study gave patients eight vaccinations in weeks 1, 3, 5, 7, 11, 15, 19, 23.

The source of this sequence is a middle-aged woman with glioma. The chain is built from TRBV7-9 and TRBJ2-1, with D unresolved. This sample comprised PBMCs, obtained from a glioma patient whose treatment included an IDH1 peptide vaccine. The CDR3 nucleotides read TGTGCCAGCAGCTCATATTATGAGCAGTTCTTC. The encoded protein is CASSSYYEQFF.